The subject of this entry is one T cell receptor (beta chain). Its antigen remains unidentified. The data were obtained in a study of T cells in pancreatic ductal adenocarcinoma. Trimming pared 4 bases from V and 0 bases from J, leaving 7 bases between. The germline V gene has CDR1 MDHEN and CDR2 SYDVKM. The CDR3 loop spans 14 amino acids. The study's findings and limits: No significant tumor-blood clonality difference; means were about 0.1 and 0.07. Blood had more productive templates and roughly 8-fold more unique clonotypes than tumor.

Sequencing used immunoSEQ multiplex PCR; TCRdb keeps in-frame clones, though not all of them. The sample yields 16,000 or so clones, approximately 90% seen once. The selected patients with pancreatic ductal adenocarcinoma had surgery but no neoadjuvant therapy. The sequenced sample was PBMCs. The TCR originated in a human donor with pancreatic ductal adenocarcinoma. The chain recombines TRBV28 with TRBJ2-1, with D hard to call. The CDR3 nucleotides are TGTGCCAGCAGTTCCGCTAGCTCCTACAATGAGCAGTTCTTC. Translating gives CASSSASSYNEQFF.